The sequence of this T cell receptor (beta chain) was determined in a study of vaccination and CD4 T cells after COVID-19. Study in general: Every participant had a vaccine, which was either BNT162b2 or mRNA-1273, given in two doses.

Concerning this clonotype itself: Its antigen is unidentified.

CDR3 length equals 14 residues. The J segment lost 4 bases and the V segment lost 3 bases, leaving 4 bases of the junction unmatched. Germline CDR1 is MNHNS and CDR2 is SASEGT. Study-wide findings and caveats: Spike mono-reactivity applied to 304 of 307 vaccine-specific clones detected in convalescent patients. Relatively few convalescent patients were studied; early post-infection timepoints were not included.

With the Oncomine TCR Beta short-read assay, DNA from cultured CD4+ T cells was sequenced. Genomic DNA was isolated from cultured CD4+ T cells. One entry per CDR3 protein, called by TCRdb with MiXCR from the PCR reads. This sample carries 4,000 to 5,000 distinct CDR3 sequences, roughly 64% of them seen once, and the ten largest clones take 32%. This sample's treatment: approximately nine-day PBMC culture with coronavirus spike peptide pools or control peptides (ViraFEST assay). CD4+ T cells of the unexposed donor were collected before the COVID-19 pandemic (2011-2018). The sequenced material came from CD4+ T cells from blood, cultured in vitro. This TCR was sampled from a human donor in good health. V gene TRBV6-1 combines with J gene TRBJ1-1; 8 bases agree with TRBD1. CDR3 residues: CASSDRGLGTEAFF. CDR3 nucleotide sequence: TGTGCCAGCAGTGACAGGGGGCTTGGCACTGAAGCTTTCTTT.